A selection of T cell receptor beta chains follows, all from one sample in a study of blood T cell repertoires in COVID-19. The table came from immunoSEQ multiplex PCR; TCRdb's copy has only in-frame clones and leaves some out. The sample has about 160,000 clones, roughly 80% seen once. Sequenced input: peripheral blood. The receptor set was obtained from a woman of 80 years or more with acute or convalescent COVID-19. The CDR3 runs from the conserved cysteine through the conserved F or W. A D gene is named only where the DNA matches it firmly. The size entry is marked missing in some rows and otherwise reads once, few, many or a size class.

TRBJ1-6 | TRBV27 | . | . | TGTGCCAGCAGTCCCGGGTATAGGAATTCACCCCTCCACTTT | CASSPGYRNSPLHF
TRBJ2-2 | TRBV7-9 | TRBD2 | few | TGTGCCAGTCGGGTCGGAGCGGGAGGGCCAGTCGGGGAGCTGTTTTTT | CASRVGAGGPVGELFF
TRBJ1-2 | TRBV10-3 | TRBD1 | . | TGTGCCAGCTTCTTCGACAGGGATCGGGGAGGAGGCTACACCTTC | CASFFDRDRGGGYTF
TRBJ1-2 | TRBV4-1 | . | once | TGCGCCAGCAGCGTTTCGGACAATAACTATGGCTACACCTTC | CASSVSDNNYGYTF
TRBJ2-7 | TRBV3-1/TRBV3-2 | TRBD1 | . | TGTGCCAGCAGCCAGCACAAGAACAGGGGAACCTACGAGCAGTACTTC | CASSQHKNRGTYEQYF
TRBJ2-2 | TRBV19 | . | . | TGTGCCAGTAGTATAAAGAACGCAGGGCCGGCTGTGACCGGGGAGCTGTTTTTT | CASSIKNAGPAVTGELFF
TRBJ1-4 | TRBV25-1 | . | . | TGTGCCAGCACCCGGGGGACGGAAAAACTGTTTTTT | CASTRGTEKLFF
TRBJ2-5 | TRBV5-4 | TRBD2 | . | TGTGCCAGCAGCTCCGGGACTACCCTAGAGACCCAGTACTTC | CASSSGTTLETQYF
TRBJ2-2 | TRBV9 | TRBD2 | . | TGTGCCAGCAGCGTAGTTGCAGCGGGGGAGGTATTGAGCACCGGGGAGCTGTTTTTT | CASSVVAAGEVLSTGELFF
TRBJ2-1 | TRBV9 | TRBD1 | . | TGTGCCAGCAGCGCAGGACAGGGGGCTTTGGATGAGCAGTTCTTC | CASSAGQGALDEQFF
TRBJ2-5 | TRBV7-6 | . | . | TGTGCCAGCAGCCCCCAGGACATAAACGCTAAAGAGACCCAGTACTTC | CASSPQDINAKETQYF
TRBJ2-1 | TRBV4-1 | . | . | TGCGCCAGCAGCCCCGCGGGTCCAAATGAGCAGTTCTTC | CASSPAGPNEQFF
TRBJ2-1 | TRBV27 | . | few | TGTGCCAGCAGTACTTTCGACAGGTTCGCGAACGACAATGAGCAGTTCTTC | CASSTFDRFANDNEQFF
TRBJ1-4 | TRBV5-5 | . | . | TGTGCCAGCAGAAGGGCAGTTGACAGCGAAAAACTGTTTTTT | CASRRAVDSEKLFF
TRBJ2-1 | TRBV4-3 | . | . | TGCGCCAGCAGCCAAGATTTTCAGGGCCGGGAGCAGTTCTTC | CASSQDFQGREQFF
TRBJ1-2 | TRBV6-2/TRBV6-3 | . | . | TGTGCCAGCAGTTACGGACAGCCACCCGGCTACACCTTC | CASSYGQPPGYTF
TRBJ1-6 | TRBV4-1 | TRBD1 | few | TGCGCCAGCAGCCAAGTGGGGACAGGGGCGTATAATTCACCCCTCCACTTT | CASSQVGTGAYNSPLHF
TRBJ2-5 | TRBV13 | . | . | TGTGCCAGCAGCAACACACAAGAGACCCAGTACTTC | CASSNTQETQYF
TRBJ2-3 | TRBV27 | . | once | TGTGCCAGCGGAGAACTAGACGGTGTAGATACGCAGTATTTT | CASGELDGVDTQYF
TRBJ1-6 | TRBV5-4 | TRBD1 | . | TGTGCCAGCAGCGGCGACAGGGTTCGGGCACCCCTCCACTTT | CASSGDRVRAPLHF
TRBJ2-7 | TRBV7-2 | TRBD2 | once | TGTGCCAGCAGCTTAGTTGGCGGGGGTTTCTCCTACGAGCAGTACTTC | CASSLVGGGFSYEQYF
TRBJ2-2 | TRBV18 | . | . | TGTGCCAGCTCACCCCTTTGGCGGGAGAACACCGGGGAGCTGTTTTTT | CASSPLWRENTGELFF
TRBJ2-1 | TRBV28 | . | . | TGTGCCAGCAGTTTACCCTTGGCTAGCAGATCCCTCTACAATGAGCAGTTCTTC | CASSLPLASRSLYNEQFF
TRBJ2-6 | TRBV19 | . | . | TGTGCCAGTAGGCCAAACAGGTACTCTGGGGCCAACGTCCTGACTTTC | CASRPNRYSGANVLTF
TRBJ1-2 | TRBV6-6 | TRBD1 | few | TGTGCCAGCAGTTTCCCGACAGGGGGAGGGTACTATGGCTACACCTTC | CASSFPTGGGYYGYTF
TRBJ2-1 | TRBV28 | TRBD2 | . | TGTGCCAGCAGCCTCGGGACTAGCGGGAGGGTTGGCAATGAGCAGTTCTTC | CASSLGTSGRVGNEQFF
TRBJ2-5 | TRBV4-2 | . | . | TGTGCCAGCAGCCAAGACCCGACTAGGTTAGGAACGGAGACCCAGTACTTC | CASSQDPTRLGTETQYF
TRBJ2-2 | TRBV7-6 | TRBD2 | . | TGTGCCAGCAGTCTACTAGCGGGGGGAGGAGGCGGGGAGCTGTTTTTT | CASSLLAGGGGGELFF
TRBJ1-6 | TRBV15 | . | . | TGTGCCACCAGCAGAGATAAGAGACTAGGTCGTTCACCCCTCCACTTT | CATSRDKRLGRSPLHF
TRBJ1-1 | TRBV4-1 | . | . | TGCGCCAGCAGCCAAGAATCTAGCACGCGATCCCACTTT | CASSQESSTRSHF
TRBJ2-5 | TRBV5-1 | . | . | TGCGCCAGCAGCTGGACCCTACAGGGGGGGGAGACCCAGTACTTC | CASSWTLQGGETQYF
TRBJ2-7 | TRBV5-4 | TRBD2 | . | TGTGCCAGCAGCTTGGCCGGGGTAGCGGGAAACGAGCAGTACTTC | CASSLAGVAGNEQYF
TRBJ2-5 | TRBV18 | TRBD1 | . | TGTGCCAGCTCACAGACAGGGAATCAGGAGACCCAGTACTTC | CASSQTGNQETQYF
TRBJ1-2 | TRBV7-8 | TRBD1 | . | TGTGCCAGCAGCGCACCGGGACAGGGCATTGGAGGCTACACCTTC | CASSAPGQGIGGYTF
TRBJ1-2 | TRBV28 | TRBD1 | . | TGTGCCAGCAGTTCGGGACAGTATGGCTACACCTTC | CASSSGQYGYTF
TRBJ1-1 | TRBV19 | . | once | TGTGCCAGTAGTAACATGAACACTGAAGCTTTCTTT | CASSNMNTEAFF
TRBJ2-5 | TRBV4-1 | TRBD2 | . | TGCGCCAGCAGCCAGGCGGGACTAGCGGGAGGGCCCCAAGAGACCCAGTACTTC | CASSQAGLAGGPQETQYF
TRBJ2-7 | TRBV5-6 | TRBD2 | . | TGTGCCAGCAGCACTAGCGGAACTACCTACGAGCAGTACTTC | CASSTSGTTYEQYF
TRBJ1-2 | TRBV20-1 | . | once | TGCAGTGCTATGGGGGCCGGGGGCTACACCTTC | CSAMGAGGYTF
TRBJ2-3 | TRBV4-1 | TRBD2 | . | TGCGCCAGCAGCTCAGGGAGCGGGAGAAGGTACACAGATACGCAGTATTTT | CASSSGSGRRYTDTQYF
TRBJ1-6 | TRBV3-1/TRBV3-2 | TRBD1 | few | TGTGCCAGCAGCCATCAGGGGGGTAGTTCACCCCTCCACTTT | CASSHQGGSSPLHF
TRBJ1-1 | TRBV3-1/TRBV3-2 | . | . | TGTGCCAGCAGCCAAGTTCTTCGTCCAGGGGCGCCGATGAACACTGAAGCTTTCTTT | CASSQVLRPGAPMNTEAFF
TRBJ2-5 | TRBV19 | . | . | TGTGCCAGTAGTATAGGAGGGGGGGTCCAAGAGACCCAGTACTTC | CASSIGGGVQETQYF
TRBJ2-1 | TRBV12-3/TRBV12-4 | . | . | TGTGCCAGCAGTCCCCCCGGTGAGCAGTTCTTC | CASSPPGEQFF
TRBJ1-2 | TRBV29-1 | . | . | TGCAGCGTTGCCGAGAGGGCGGGCTACACCTTC | CSVAERAGYTF
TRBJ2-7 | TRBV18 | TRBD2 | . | TGTGCCAGCTCACCTGGGACTAGCGGCAACTACGAGCAGTACTTC | CASSPGTSGNYEQYF
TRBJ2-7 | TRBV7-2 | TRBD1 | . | TGTGCCAGCAGCCGGGACAGGGTCGGGTACGAGCAGTACTTC | CASSRDRVGYEQYF
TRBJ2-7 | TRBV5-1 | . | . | TGCGCCAGCAGCTTGTCCGGGACTGCAAATTACGAGCAGTACTTC | CASSLSGTANYEQYF
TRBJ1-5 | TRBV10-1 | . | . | TGCGCCAGGGGGGCTGGCAATCAGCCCCAGCATTTT | CARGAGNQPQHF
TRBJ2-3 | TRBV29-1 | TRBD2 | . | TGCAGCGTTGAGGGGGAGCGGGGGTTCACAGATACGCAGTATTTT | CSVEGERGFTDTQYF
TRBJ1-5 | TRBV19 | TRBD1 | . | TGTGCCAGTAGCGAAAGGAGGGACAGGGATTATCAGCCCCAGCATTTT | CASSERRDRDYQPQHF
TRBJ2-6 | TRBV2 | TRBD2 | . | TGTGCCAGCAGTGCCGGGAGGCTTAGCTTCTCTGGGGCCAACGTCCTGACTTTC | CASSAGRLSFSGANVLTF
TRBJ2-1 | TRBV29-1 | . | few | TGCAGCGTTGCGTCCCCCGGTCCCAACTCCTACAATGAGCAGTTCTTC | CSVASPGPNSYNEQFF
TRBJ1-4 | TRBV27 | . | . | TGTGCCAGCAGTCGCGGCCTTCCCCAGAGTAATGAAAAACTGTTTTTT | CASSRGLPQSNEKLFF
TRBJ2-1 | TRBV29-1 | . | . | TGCAGCGTTCAAAGGGTACGGGAGCTAGGGAATGAGCAGTTCTTC | CSVQRVRELGNEQFF
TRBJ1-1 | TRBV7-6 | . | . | TGTGCCAGCAGCTTAGAGCGGCGACCTAGGATCAACACTGAAGCTTTCTTT | CASSLERRPRINTEAFF
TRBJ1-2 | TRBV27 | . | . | TGTGCCAGCAGGGGGGAAAACAGGGTTTGGGGCTACACCTTC | CASRGENRVWGYTF
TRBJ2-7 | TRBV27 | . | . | TGTGCCAGCAGACGAGAACTCGGACAGTACTACGAGCAGTACTTC | CASRRELGQYYEQYF
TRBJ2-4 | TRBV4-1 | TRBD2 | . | TGCGCCAGCAGCCCGGGGGGGCACATTCAGTACTTC | CASSPGGHIQYF
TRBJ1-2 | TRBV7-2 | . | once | TGTGCCAGCAGCTCTTTGAGAAACTATGGCTACACCTTC | CASSSLRNYGYTF